The 14 T cell receptor beta chains below were found in one sample sequenced in a study of monozygotic twins with cystic fibrosis. Using immunoSEQ multiplex PCR, the repertoire was profiled, and TCRdb retains in-frame clones only, with some absent. The sample lists 13,000 to 15,000 clones, roughly 98% occurring once. The sample was blood. The source is a girl aged 2 to 9 with cystic fibrosis.

This clone came up once. The chain uses TRBV6-5 and TRBJ1-1, with TRBD1 matching 8 bases. V dropped 4 bases and J dropped 5; count of bases not matched to a gene: 3. This CDR3 spans 13 amino acids. Germline CDR1 and CDR2: MNHEY and SVGAGI. The CDR3 DNA follows: TGTGCCAGCAGTTTCACAGGGGGAACTGAAGCTTTCTTT. This sequence encodes CASSFTGGTEAFF.

This chain joins TRBV7-2 and TRBJ2-7, with a tentative D call TRBD1 (6 bases). In germline, CDR1 is SGHTA, CDR2 FQGNSA. CDR3 size: 14 residues. Trimming stripped 1 base from V and 5 bases from J, with 12 bases between. DNA for the CDR3: TGTGCCAGCAGCTTAGGCAGGGGTACGGACGAGCAGTACTTC. Its protein product is CASSLGRGTDEQYF. Based on the CDR3 plus reference TRBV7-2 and TRBJ2-7, the full variable domain is GAGVSQSPSNKVTEKGKDVELRCDPISGHTALYWYRQSLGQGLEFLIYFQGNSAPDKSGLPSDRFSAERTGGSVSTLTIQRTQQEDSAVYLCASSLGRGTDEQYFGPGTRLTVT.

This sequence joins TRBV6-5 and TRBJ2-5, with D tentatively TRBD2 (6 bases). CDR1 and CDR2 from the germline V gene are MNHEY and SVGAGI. This CDR3 has 16 amino acids. Trimming removed 0 bases at V and 4 bases at J, with 15 bases between. CDR3 DNA: TGTGCCAGCAGTTACTCCATAGCGGCGGGAAGAGAGACCCAGTACTTC. Translated: CASSYSIAAGRETQYF.

The V gene is TRBV9, the J gene TRBJ1-2; a possible D gene is TRBD1 (5 bases). Trimming stripped 8 bases from V and 5 bases from J, with 10 bases between. Germline CDR1 is SGDLS and CDR2 is YYNGEE. The CDR3 runs 11 residues. The CDR3 DNA is TGTGCCAGTCGACGGGGGTATGGCTACACCTTC. Translating gives CASRRGYGYTF.

The CDR3 loop is CASSYETSSYEQYF. The CDR3 coding sequence is TGTGCCAGCAGTTACGAGACCTCTTCCTACGAGCAGTACTTC. V is TRBV6-6 and J is TRBJ2-7, with D hard to call. Germline V gene sequence: CDR1 MNHNY, CDR2 SVGAGI (reference sequence). V was clipped by 2 bases and J by 1 base, with 9 bases between them. The CDR3 sequence is 14 residues long.

V is TRBV5-1 and J is TRBJ2-3; TRBD2 matches 9 bases. CDR1 and CDR2 (germline): SGHRS, YFSETQ. With V trimmed by 5 bases and J by 6 bases, 13 bases remained unmatched. This CDR3 is built from 16 residues. CDR3 in amino acids: CASSSALAGDWDTQYF. The CDR3 DNA reads TGCGCCAGCAGTTCAGCTTTAGCGGGAGATTGGGATACGCAGTATTTT.

The chain uses TRBV5-1 and TRBJ1-4; D is unclear. Germline loops: CDR1 SGHRS, CDR2 YFSETQ. This CDR3 contains 14 residues. The V end was cut by 0 bases, the J end by 3 bases, with 6 bases between. The CDR3 DNA reads TGCGCCAGCAGCTTGGACACAGCTAATGAAAAACTGTTTTTT. As protein: CASSLDTANEKLFF.

This clone was recorded once. CDR3 in DNA: TGTGCCAGCAGTCCCGGGACTAGCTCCTACGAGCAGTACTTC. This codes for CASSPGTSSYEQYF. This chain links TRBV28 with TRBJ2-7, with 8 bases aligning to TRBD2. The CDR3 has 14 amino acids. The junction had 3 bases not matched to a gene; V was cut back by 5 bases and J by 0 bases. The germline V gene encodes CDR1 MDHEN and CDR2 SYDVKM.

The CDR3 DNA reads as TGTGCCAGCAGCCCCGGACAGGCAAGCTCTGGAAACACCATATATTTT. It is translated as CASSPGQASSGNTIYF. V is TRBV13 and J is TRBJ1-3; 7 bases map to TRBD1. The V gene's germline CDR1 is PRHDT and CDR2 FYEKMQ (reference sequence). The CDR3 length is 16 residues. Germline trimming cut 5 bases from V and 0 bases from J; bases unmatched to any gene: 7. The variable domain in full, with the rest retrieved from reference TRBV13 and TRBJ1-3, is AAGVIQSPRHLIKEKRETATLKCYPIPRHDTVYWYQQGPGQDPQFLISFYEKMQSDKGSIPDRFSAQQFSDYHSELNMSSLELGDSALYFCASSPGQASSGNTIYFGEGSWLTVV.

The rearrangement joins TRBV30 to TRBJ1-2; D is undetermined. CDR1 and CDR2 (germline): GTSNPN, SVGIG (reference sequence). CDR3 length equals 13 residues. Trimming removed 3 bases at V and 7 bases at J, with 15 bases between. The CDR3 loop is CAWSDKPASGYTF. CDR3 bases: TGTGCCTGGAGCGACAAACCGGCCTCTGGCTACACCTTC.

This chain connects TRBV6-1 to TRBJ2-7; maybe TRBD2 (5 bases). V dropped 5 bases and J dropped 1 base, with 9 bases sitting between them. The CDR3 sequence is 13 residues long. CDR1 and CDR2 from the germline V gene are MNHNS and SASEGT. The CDR3 protein is CASSPGISYEQYF. For the CDR3, the DNA is TGTGCCAGCAGTCCGGGAATTTCCTACGAGCAGTACTTC.

The chain recombines TRBV6-1 with TRBJ1-1, with 8 bases fitting TRBD1. The CDR3 runs 15 residues. The J segment lost 4 bases and the V segment lost 6 bases, leaving 10 bases of the junction unmatched. The germline CDR1 and CDR2 sequences are MNHNS and SASEGT. CDR3 residues: CASRVGQGVGTEAFF. In nucleotides, the CDR3 is TGTGCCAGCAGAGTCGGACAGGGAGTGGGCACTGAAGCTTTCTTT.

V usage is TRBV5-1 and J usage is TRBJ2-7; no firm D call. CDR3 length: 14 residues. Per the germline V gene, CDR1 is SGHRS and CDR2 is YFSETQ. V gave up 0 bases and J gave up 4 bases, with 11 bases separating them. CDR3 sequence: CASSLGRAGYEQYF. The CDR3 coding sequence is TGCGCCAGCAGCTTGGGTCGGGCTGGGTACGAGCAGTACTTC.

The chain combines TRBV5-1 with TRBJ2-3; D remains ambiguous. Deletions cut 1 base from V and 0 bases from J, with 12 bases between. Germline V gene sequence: CDR1 SGHRS, CDR2 YFSETQ. CDR3 length equals 16 residues. The DNA of the CDR3 is TGCGCCAGCAGCTTGTACTCTCTGCGGAGCACAGATACGCAGTATTTT. This sequence encodes CASSLYSLRSTDTQYF.